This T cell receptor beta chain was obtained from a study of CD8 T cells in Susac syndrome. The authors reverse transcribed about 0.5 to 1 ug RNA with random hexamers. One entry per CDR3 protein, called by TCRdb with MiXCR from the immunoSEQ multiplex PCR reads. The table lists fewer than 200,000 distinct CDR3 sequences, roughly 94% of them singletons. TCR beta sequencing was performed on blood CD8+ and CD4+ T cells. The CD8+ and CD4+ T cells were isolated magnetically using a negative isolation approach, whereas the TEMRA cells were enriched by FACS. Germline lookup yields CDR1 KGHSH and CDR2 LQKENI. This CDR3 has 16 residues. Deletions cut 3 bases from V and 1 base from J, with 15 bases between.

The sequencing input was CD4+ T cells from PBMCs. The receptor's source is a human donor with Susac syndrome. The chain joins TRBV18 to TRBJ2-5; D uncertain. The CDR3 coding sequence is TGTGCCAGCTCACCCATTCCCCGGACGGGCCAAGAGACCCAGTACTTC. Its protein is CASSPIPRTGQETQYF.